This T cell receptor (beta chain) was sequenced in a study of blood T cell repertoires in COVID-19. Trimming removed 2 bases from V and 4 bases from J, with 13 bases in between. This CDR3 contains 15 residues. Looked up from germline, CDR1 is SGHRS and CDR2 is YFSETQ. Sequencing used immunoSEQ multiplex PCR; TCRdb keeps in-frame clones, though not all of them. This table holds about 170,000 clones, around 80% found once. J is TRBJ2-1 and V is TRBV5-1; D uncertain. Sequencing was done on a sample of peripheral blood. This TCR was recovered from a woman of 80 years or more with active or convalescent COVID-19. Here the CDR3 DNA reads TGCGCCAGCAGCTTAATCCCCACACAATACAATGAGCAGTTCTTC. Translating it yields CASSLIPTQYNEQFF.